This TCR beta chain comes out of a study of response to subunit inactivated influenza vaccine. General study findings and limits: Authors proposed each seasonal influenza vaccination draws in few new T cells.

MiXCR, applied by TCRdb to the RT-PCR reads, yields one record per CDR3 protein. The table lists 700,000 to 800,000 distinct CDR3 sequences, around 20% of them singletons. Worth noting for this clonotype: The antigen remains undetermined.

In germline, CDR1 is MDHEN, CDR2 SYDVKM. V trimming: 6 bases; J trimming: 1 base; junction bases outside the gene matches: 6. CDR3 length equals 16 residues. The V call is TRBV28, the J call TRBJ2-7, with 13 bases lining up with TRBD2. The clonotype originates from a man aged 50-59 years who received an inactivated influenza vaccine. This specimen was PBMCs from blood, taken approximately 5 days after vaccination. Here the CDR3 DNA reads TGTGCCAGCAGGAGGACTAGCGGGAGAGGATCCTACGAGCAGTACTTC. Translation gives CASRRTSGRGSYEQYF.